This entry features one T cell receptor (beta chain) sequence. The target of this receptor is not known. Base-call qualities are not available, and no considerably larger clone is one nucleotide away. Any patient with an uncontrolled infection, another autoimmune disease, pregnancy or lactation was excluded. Diagnoses were established on the basis of clinical symptoms, serum thyroxine and TRAb, thyroid ultrasound, and orbital computed tomography. Total RNA was extracted using Trizol reagent, and RNA quality was assessed on an Agilent 2100 Bioanalyzer. These data come from a study of T cells in Graves' hyperthyroidism and ophthalmopathy (dated by TCRdb to between 2018 and 2020). For the study in its entirety: TCR V-J signatures able to tell the groups apart were searched for in a discovery cohort of 90 to 100 patients, of whom about 40 had Graves' ophthalmopathy and 57 had stable Graves' hyperthyroidism. The approximately 100 discovery patients were randomly divided into training and test sets at a 7:3 ratio. Whether ophthalmopathy could be predicted prospectively was tested in an independent validation cohort made up of 18 hyperthyroidism patients plus 17 patients who later progressed to ophthalmopathy. TCR Vbeta CDR3 sequencing of 120 to 150 peripheral blood samples (approximately 44 ophthalmopathy, 75 to 85 hyperthyroidism and roughly 17 progressor patients) is reported in the paper. Once sampling was done, hyperthyroidism patients were given methimazole at a starting dose of 30 mg daily, whereas ophthalmopathy patients were given high-dose intravenous methylprednisolone. Thyroid tissue and blood T-cell repertoires from roughly 6 Graves' hyperthyroidism patients were also compared in the study. Overall study outcomes, separate from this receptor: A model built on a 13 V-J signature distinguished ophthalmopathy from stable hyperthyroidism, reaching around 90% sensitivity and approximately 83% specificity in cross-validation and 80%/75% in testing. Blood samples also contained most of the expanded thyroid clonotypes (frequency above 0.001), which suggests that blood repertoires may reflect thyroid immune responses. During validation, the model predicted progression to ophthalmopathy a median of about 6.5 months ahead of onset, with 60% to 71% sensitivity and roughly 75% specificity. No statistical method was used to set the sample size in advance, and investigators knew the group allocation.

The TCR beta CDR3 regions were amplified from the RNA transcripts. The TCR CDR3 was subjected to a first round of RT-PCR using the HTBI primer set and the Qiagen OneStep RT-PCR kit. Libraries were constructed in a second round of multiplex PCR, after which size selection and purification were carried out. Libraries were sequenced paired-end with 100 bp reads on an Illumina HiSeq2000. The paper's data handling went like this. SOAPnuke was used to process the raw data, removing reads that contained adapters or uncalled bases, had a mean Phred below 15, or lacked an exact match to the constant primer or identifier. COPE v1.2.5 was used to merge the high-quality paired reads, and each unique nucleotide sequence was defined as a clonotype. MiTCR v1.1 was used to align the clonotypes against IMGT TRBV, TRBD and TRBJ reference segments. Analysis was restricted to V-J combinations with a frequency above 0.0001, which covered roughly 99% of repertoires. The TCS score was defined as the ratio of F50 (clonal expansion) to E x V (chaos), calculated using BLOSUM62-based TCRdist between CDR3 peptides within each V-J. Welch's t-statistics and random forest reduced around 520 V-J features to 10 to 15, which were used in a naive Bayes classifier (R e1071). Thyroid-blood repertoire similarity was quantified with the Morisita-Horn index. The public reads were run again by TCRdb, first through fastp at Q25 and then through MiXCR, and only productive beta chains were kept. Rows with a matching CDR3 protein are joined into one entry that keeps the most common DNA and genes. TCRdb, not the original authors, processed these V and J calls. The sample table holds 500,000 to 600,000 distinct CDR3 sequences, of which roughly 46% were seen once. About 20% of the sample goes to the ten largest clones.

The germline V gene supplies CDR1 SGHTA and CDR2 FQGNSA. Clipping removes 5 bases from V and 2 bases from J, with 5 as the unmatched junction base count. The CDR3 measures 14 amino acids from cysteine to phenylalanine. Only the CDR3 portion is preserved as DNA: 42 bases, with reading frame beginning at the first base. The rearranged chain carries TRBV7-2 and TRBJ1-2, with TRBD1 identical over 7 junction bases. Sequencing was done on a sample of peripheral blood or thyroid tissue (not recorded which). The source is an adult woman with Graves' disease, either hyperthyroidism or ophthalmopathy (not recorded which). Here the CDR3 is given as CASSTGTANYGYTF. Read as DNA, the sequence is TGTGCCAGCAGCACCGGGACAGCCAACTATGGCTACACCTTC.